This record concerns one TCR beta chain sequence. These data are taken from a study of control samples from healthy donors and cancer patients. The protocol was immunoSEQ multiplex PCR, while the TCRdb copy is restricted to in-frame clones and leaves out a portion. The data show about 120,000 clones, nearly 95% seen once. The germline V and J ends were trimmed by 5 bases and 6 bases, with 14 bases remaining between them. In germline, CDR1 is SGHAT, CDR2 FQNNGV. The CDR3 runs to 13 residues. The sequence derives from a man aged 25-40 years in good health. The chain carries TRBV11-2 and TRBJ2-7, with TRBD1 as a possible D gene (5 bases). Input material: blood. CDR3 region: CASSPGFSSEQYF. In nucleotides, the CDR3 is TGTGCCAGCAGCCCAGGGTTCAGTAGCGAGCAGTACTTC.